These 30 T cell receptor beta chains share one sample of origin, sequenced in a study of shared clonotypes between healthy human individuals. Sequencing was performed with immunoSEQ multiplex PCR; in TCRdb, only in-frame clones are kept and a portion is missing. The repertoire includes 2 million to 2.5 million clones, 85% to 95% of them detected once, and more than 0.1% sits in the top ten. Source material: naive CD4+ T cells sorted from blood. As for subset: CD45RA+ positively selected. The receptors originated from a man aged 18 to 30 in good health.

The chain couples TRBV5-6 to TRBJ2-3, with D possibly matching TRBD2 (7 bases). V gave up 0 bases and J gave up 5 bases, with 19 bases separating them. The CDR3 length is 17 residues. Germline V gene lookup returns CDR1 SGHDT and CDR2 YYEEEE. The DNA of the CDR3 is TGTGCCAGCAGCTTGGTTCCAGCGGGACACCGGGAAGATACGCAGTATTTT. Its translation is CASSLVPAGHREDTQYF.

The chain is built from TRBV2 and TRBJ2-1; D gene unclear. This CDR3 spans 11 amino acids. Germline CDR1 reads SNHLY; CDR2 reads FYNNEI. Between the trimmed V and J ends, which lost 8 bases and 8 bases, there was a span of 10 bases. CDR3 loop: CASRVSHEQFF. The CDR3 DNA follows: TGTGCCAGCCGAGTTTCCCATGAGCAGTTCTTC. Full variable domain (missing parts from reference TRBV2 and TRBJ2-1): EPEVTQTPSHQVTQMGQEVILRCVPISNHLYFYWYRQILGQKVEFLVSFYNNEISEKSEIFDDQFSVERPDGSNFTLKIRSTKLEDSAMYFCASRVSHEQFFGPGTRLTVL.

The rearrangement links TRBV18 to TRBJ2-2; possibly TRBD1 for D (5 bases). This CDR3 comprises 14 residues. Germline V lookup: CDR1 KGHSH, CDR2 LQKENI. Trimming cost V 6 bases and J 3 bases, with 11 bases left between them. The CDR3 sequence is CASSQQGDTGELFF. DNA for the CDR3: TGTGCCAGCTCTCAGCAAGGGGACACCGGGGAGCTGTTTTTT.

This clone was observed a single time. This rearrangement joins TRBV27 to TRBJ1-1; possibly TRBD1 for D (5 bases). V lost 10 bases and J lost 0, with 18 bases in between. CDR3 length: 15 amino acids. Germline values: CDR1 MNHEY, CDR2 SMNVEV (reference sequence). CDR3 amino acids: CATTRDRNLNTEAFF. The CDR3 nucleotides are TGTGCCACCACCAGAGACAGAAACTTGAACACTGAAGCTTTCTTT.

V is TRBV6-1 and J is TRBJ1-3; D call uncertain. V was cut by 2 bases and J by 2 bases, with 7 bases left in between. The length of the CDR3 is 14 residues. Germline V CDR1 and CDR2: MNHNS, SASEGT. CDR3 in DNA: TGTGCCAGCAGTGAATCTGGGGCTGGAAACACCATATATTTT. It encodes CASSESGAGNTIYF.

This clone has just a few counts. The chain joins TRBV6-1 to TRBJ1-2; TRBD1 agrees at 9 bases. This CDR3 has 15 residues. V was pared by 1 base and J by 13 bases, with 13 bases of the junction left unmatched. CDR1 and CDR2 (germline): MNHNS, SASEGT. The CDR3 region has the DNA TGTGCCAGCAGTGAAGTTTTTGAGGACAGGGGAGGAGGCACCTTC. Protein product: CASSEVFEDRGGGTF.

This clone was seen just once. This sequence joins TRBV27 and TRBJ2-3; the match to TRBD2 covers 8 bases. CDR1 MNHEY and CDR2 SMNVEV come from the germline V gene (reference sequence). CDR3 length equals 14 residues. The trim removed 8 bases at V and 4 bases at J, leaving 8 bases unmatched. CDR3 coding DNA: TGTGCCAGCGGCATAGCGGGGAGGGCAGATACGCAGTATTTT. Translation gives CASGIAGRADTQYF.

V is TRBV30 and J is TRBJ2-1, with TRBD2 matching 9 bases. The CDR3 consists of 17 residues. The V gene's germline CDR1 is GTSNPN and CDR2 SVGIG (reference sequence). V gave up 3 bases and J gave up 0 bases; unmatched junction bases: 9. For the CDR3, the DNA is TGTGCCTGGAGCCTGGGACTAGCCCCCAGCTCCTACAATGAGCAGTTCTTC. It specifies CAWSLGLAPSSYNEQFF.

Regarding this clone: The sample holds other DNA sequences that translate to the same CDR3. DNA for the CDR3: TGTGCCAGCAGTGAAGAGAACTATGGCTACACCTTC. Translation: CASSEENYGYTF. The chain employs TRBV2 and TRBJ1-2, with D uncertain. Germline CDR1 is SNHLY and CDR2 is FYNNEI. V was trimmed by 1 base and J by 2 bases, leaving 2 bases between them. The CDR3 extends over 12 amino acids.

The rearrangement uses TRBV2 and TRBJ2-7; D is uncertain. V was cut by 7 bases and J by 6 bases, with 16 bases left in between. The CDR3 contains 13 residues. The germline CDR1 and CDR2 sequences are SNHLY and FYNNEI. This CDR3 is CASTRIDSGEQYF. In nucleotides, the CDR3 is TGTGCCAGCACCCGAATCGATTCAGGCGAGCAGTACTTC.

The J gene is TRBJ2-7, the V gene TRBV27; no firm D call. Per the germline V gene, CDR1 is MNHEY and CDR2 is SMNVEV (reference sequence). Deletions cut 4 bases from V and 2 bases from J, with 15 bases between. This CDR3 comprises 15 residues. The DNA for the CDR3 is TGTGCCAGCAGTTCCTCGATATTTGGAACCTACGAGCAGTACTTC. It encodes CASSSSIFGTYEQYF.

CDR3: CSVEFLEYEQFF. The CDR3 bases are TGCAGCGTTGAATTCTTGGAATATGAGCAGTTCTTC. The chain has TRBV29-1 and TRBJ2-1; D is uncertain. V was clipped by 2 bases and J by 8 bases, with 10 bases between them. From germline, CDR1 is SQVTM and CDR2 ANQGSEA. The CDR3 loop spans 12 amino acids.

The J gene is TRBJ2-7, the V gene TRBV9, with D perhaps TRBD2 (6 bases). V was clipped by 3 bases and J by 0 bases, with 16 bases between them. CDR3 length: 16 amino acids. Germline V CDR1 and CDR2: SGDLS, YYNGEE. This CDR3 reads CASSAGLAASSYEQYF. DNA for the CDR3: TGTGCCAGCAGCGCCGGCTTAGCGGCCAGCTCCTACGAGCAGTACTTC.

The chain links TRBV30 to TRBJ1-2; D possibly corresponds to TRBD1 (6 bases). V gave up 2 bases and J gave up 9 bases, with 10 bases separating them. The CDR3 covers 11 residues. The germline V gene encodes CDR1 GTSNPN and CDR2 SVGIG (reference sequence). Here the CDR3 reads CAWSPRDSYTF. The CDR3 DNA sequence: TGTGCCTGGAGTCCCCGGGACAGCTACACCTTC.

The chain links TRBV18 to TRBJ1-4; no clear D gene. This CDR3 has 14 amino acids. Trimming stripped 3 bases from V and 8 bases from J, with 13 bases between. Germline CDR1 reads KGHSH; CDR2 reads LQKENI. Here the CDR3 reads CASSPSRGIEKLFF. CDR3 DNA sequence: TGTGCCAGCTCACCTTCGCGAGGGATCGAAAAACTGTTTTTT.

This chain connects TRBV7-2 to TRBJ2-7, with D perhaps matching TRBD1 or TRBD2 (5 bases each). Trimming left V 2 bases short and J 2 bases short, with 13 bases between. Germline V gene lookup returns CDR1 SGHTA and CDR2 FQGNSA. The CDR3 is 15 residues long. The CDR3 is CASSLMWGYPYEQYF. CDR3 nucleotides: TGTGCCAGCAGCTTAATGTGGGGGTATCCCTACGAGCAGTACTTC.

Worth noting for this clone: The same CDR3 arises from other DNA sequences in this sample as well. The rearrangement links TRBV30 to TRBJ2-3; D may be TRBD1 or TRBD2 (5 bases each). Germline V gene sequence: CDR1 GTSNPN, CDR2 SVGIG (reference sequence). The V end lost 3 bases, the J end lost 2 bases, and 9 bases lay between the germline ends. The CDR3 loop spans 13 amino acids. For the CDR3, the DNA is TGTGCCTGGAGCCGGGGCTCCACAGATACGCAGTATTTT. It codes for CAWSRGSTDTQYF.

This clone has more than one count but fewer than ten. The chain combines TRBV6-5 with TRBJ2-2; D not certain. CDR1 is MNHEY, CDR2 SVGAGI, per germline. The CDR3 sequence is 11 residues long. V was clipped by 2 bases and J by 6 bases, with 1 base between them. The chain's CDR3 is CASSYPGELFF. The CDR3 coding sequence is TGTGCCAGCAGTTACCCCGGGGAGCTGTTTTTT.

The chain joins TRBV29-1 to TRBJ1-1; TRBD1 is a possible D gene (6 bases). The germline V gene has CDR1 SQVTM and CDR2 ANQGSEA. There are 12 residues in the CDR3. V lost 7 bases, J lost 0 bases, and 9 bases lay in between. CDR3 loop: CSAGGLNTEAFF. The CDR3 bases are TGCAGCGCGGGGGGCCTGAACACTGAAGCTTTCTTT.

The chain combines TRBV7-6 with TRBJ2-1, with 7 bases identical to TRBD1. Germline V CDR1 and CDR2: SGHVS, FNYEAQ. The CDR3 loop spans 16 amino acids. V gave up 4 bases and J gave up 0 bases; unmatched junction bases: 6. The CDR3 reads CASSSTGPFSYNEQFF. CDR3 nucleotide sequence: TGTGCCAGCAGCTCGACAGGGCCCTTCTCCTACAATGAGCAGTTCTTC.

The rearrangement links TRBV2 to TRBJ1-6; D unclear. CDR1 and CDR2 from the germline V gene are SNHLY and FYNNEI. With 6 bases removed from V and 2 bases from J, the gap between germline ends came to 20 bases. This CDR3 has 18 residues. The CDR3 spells CASSELRGISTYNSPLHF. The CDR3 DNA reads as TGTGCCAGCAGCGAATTACGGGGTATTTCGACCTATAATTCACCCCTCCACTTT.

The DNA of the CDR3 is TGTGCCAGCAGTTACACCATGGCTGAAGCTTTCTTT. Protein sequence: CASSYTMAEAFF. V usage is TRBV6-6 and J usage is TRBJ1-1; D remains ambiguous. V was trimmed by 2 bases and J by 6 bases, leaving 7 bases between them. The CDR3 loop spans 12 amino acids. Germline assignment: CDR1 MNHNY and CDR2 SVGAGI (reference sequence).

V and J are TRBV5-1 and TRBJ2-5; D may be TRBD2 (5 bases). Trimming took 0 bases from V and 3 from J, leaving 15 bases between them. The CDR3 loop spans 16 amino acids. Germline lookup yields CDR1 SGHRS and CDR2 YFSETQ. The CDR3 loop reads CASSLGPQTKKETQYF. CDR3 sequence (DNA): TGCGCCAGCAGCTTGGGCCCGCAGACTAAAAAAGAGACCCAGTACTTC.

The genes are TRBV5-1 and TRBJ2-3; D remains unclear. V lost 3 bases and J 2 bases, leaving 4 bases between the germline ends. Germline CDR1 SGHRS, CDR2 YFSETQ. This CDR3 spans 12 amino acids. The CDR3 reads CASSSLTDTQYF. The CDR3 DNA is TGCGCCAGCAGCTCCCTCACAGATACGCAGTATTTT. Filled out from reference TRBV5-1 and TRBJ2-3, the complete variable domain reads KAGVTQTPRYLIKTRGQQVTLSCSPISGHRSVSWYQQTPGQGLQFLFEYFSETQRNKGNFPGRFSGRQFSNSRSEMNVSTLELGDSALYLCASSSLTDTQYFGPGTRLTVL.

This chain's CDR3 is CATSRGGPSGSPLHF. The CDR3 region has the DNA TGTGCCACCAGCAGAGGGGGACCCTCGGGTTCACCCCTCCACTTT. The J gene is TRBJ1-6, the V gene TRBV15; tentatively, D is TRBD1 (5 bases). V dropped 1 base and J dropped 9 bases, with 13 bases sitting between them. The CDR3 contains 15 residues. Germline CDR1 is LNHNV and CDR2 is YYDKDF (reference sequence).

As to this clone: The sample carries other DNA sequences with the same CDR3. The CDR3 bases are TGTGCCAGCAGCCGGACAGGGTCTAATCAGCCCCAGCATTTT. It encodes CASSRTGSNQPQHF. This chain links TRBV6-5 with TRBJ1-5; TRBD1 matches at 8 bases. CDR1 is MNHEY and CDR2 is SVGAGI in the germline V gene. This CDR3 has 14 residues. V dropped 6 bases and J dropped 4; count of bases not matched to a gene: 5.

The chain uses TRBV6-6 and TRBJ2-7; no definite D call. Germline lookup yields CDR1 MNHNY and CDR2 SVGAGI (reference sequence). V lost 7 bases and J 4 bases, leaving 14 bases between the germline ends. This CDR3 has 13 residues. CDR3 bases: TGTGCCAGCACCACATCAAGGTATTACGAGCAGTACTTC. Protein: CASTTSRYYEQYF.

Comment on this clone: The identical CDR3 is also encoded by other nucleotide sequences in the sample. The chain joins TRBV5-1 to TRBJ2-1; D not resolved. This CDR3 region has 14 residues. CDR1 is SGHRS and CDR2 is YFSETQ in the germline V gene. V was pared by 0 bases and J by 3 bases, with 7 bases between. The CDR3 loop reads CASSLGQNYNEQFF. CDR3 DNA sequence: TGCGCCAGCAGCTTGGGGCAGAACTACAATGAGCAGTTCTTC. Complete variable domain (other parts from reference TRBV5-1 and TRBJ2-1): KAGVTQTPRYLIKTRGQQVTLSCSPISGHRSVSWYQQTPGQGLQFLFEYFSETQRNKGNFPGRFSGRQFSNSRSEMNVSTLELGDSALYLCASSLGQNYNEQFFGPGTRLTVL.

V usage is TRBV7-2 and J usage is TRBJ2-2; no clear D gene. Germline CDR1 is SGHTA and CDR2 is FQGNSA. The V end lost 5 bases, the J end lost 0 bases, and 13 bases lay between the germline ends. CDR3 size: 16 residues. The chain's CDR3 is CASSQGSAANTGELFF. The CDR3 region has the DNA TGTGCCAGCAGCCAAGGTTCCGCAGCGAACACCGGGGAGCTGTTTTTT.

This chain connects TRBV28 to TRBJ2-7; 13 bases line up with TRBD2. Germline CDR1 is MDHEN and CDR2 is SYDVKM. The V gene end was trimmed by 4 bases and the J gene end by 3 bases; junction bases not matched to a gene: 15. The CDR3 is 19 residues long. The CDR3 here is CASSSLTSGRVLARYEQYF. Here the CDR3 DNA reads TGTGCCAGCAGTTCCCTCACTAGCGGGAGGGTTCTGGCTCGCTACGAGCAGTACTTC.